Below, 26 T cell receptor beta chains from the same sample are listed, as sequenced in a study of tumor-infiltrating lymphocytes in primary liver carcinoma. Bulk tissue was left unsorted, and RNA and DNA were co-extracted from 20-30 mg of it. A constant-region primer primed TCR beta cDNA synthesis from 500 to 550 ng of total RNA. Amplification in three nested multiplex PCR rounds with slightly modified ARM-PCR gave rise to TCR beta libraries. Researchers ran the first two PCR rounds for roughly 11 cycles each with TRBV1-TRBV30 forward primers and a C-beta reverse primer. One entry per CDR3 protein, called by TCRdb with MiXCR from the multiplex PCR reads. This sample has 40,000 to 55,000 distinct CDR3 sequences, with around 77% found just once. The sequenced sample consisted of liver tumor tissue from sampling region 5. The subset here: tumor region T5, tumor centre. The source is a man in his forties or fifties with primary liver carcinoma and hepatitis B virus infection.

About this clonotype: An end of the junction does not agree with germline; a read error may underlie this. The chain is built from TRBV12-3 or TRBV12-4 and TRBJ1-5; D might be TRBD1 (5 bases). There are 14 residues in the CDR3. Here the CDR3 DNA reads TGTGTCAGCAGTTTCAGGGCGTCGGAACAGCCCCAGCATTTT. Its protein product is CVSSFRASEQPQHF.

This clonotype appeared many times. V usage is TRBV18 and J usage is TRBJ1-6; TRBD1 matches 8 bases. Germline trimming cut 5 bases from V and 9 bases from J; bases unmatched to any gene: 6. The CDR3 extends over 14 amino acids. CDR1 is KGHSH, CDR2 LQKENI, per germline. Here the CDR3 DNA reads TGTGCCAGCTCATCCGGGACAGGAGCTTCACCCCTCCACTTT. As protein: CASSSGTGASPLHF. Full variable domain (outside the CDR3, taken from reference TRBV18 and TRBJ1-6): NAGVMQNPRHLVRRRGQEARLRCSPMKGHSHVYWYRQLPEEGLKFMVYLQKENIIDESGMPKERFSAEFPKEGPSILRIQQVVRGDSAAYFCASSSGTGASPLHFGNGTRLTVT.

This clonotype was detected only once. A read error may account for a junction end that differs from germline. The rearrangement links TRBV4-1 to TRBJ1-3; 8 bases align to TRBD1. Looked up from germline, CDR1 is MGHRA and CDR2 is YSYEKL. The CDR3 spans 15 residues. CDR3 loop: CAISPTGGTGNSIYF. The CDR3 nucleotides are TGCGCCATCAGTCCTACAGGGGGTACTGGAAACTCCATATATTTT.

The rearrangement links TRBV12-3 or TRBV12-4 to TRBJ2-5; 9 bases are shared with TRBD1. This CDR3 has 15 amino acids. Trimming removed 6 bases from V and 0 bases from J; junction bases left unmatched: 5. Here the CDR3 DNA reads TGTGCCAGCAGCTCCGGGACAGGGTACCAAGAGACCCAGTACTTC. It encodes CASSSGTGYQETQYF.

Comments on this clonotype: Because it lacks the conserved phenylalanine or tryptophan at the end, this CDR3 is likely a read error. This rearrangement joins TRBV11-2 to TRBJ1-4; D is perhaps TRBD1 (6 bases). Germline assignment: CDR1 SGHAT and CDR2 FQNNGV. The CDR3 is 15 residues long. The CDR3 spells CASSLLTGRSDKLFY. The CDR3 DNA sequence: TGTGCTAGCAGCTTGCTGACAGGCCGTAGTGATAAACTGTTTTAT.

For this clonotype: Relative to the germline gene, one junction end is altered; a read error may explain this. The chain combines TRBV11-2 with TRBJ2-7, with D possibly matching TRBD1 (5 bases). CDR3 length: 17 amino acids. Germline CDR1 and CDR2: SGHAT and FQNNGV. The CDR3 region is CASSSLGAPSIPYEQYF. As DNA, the CDR3 is TGTGCCAGCAGCTCCCTTGGGGCTCCCTCCATCCCCTACGAGCAGTATTTC. Full variable domain (remainder filled in from reference TRBV11-2 and TRBJ2-7): EAGVAQSPRYKIIEKRQSVAFWCNPISGHATLYWYQQILGQGPKLLIQFQNNGVVDDSQLPKDRFSAERLKGVDSTLKIQPAKLEDSAVYLCASSSLGAPSIPYEQYFGPGTRLTVT.

The rearrangement uses TRBV28 and TRBJ1-5; D ambiguous. The CDR3 totals 13 residues. Trimming removed 6 bases at V and 13 bases at J, with 19 bases between. Germline assignment: CDR1 MDHEN and CDR2 SYDVKM. The CDR3 is CASSPPPYSNQHF. DNA of the CDR3: TGTGCCAGCAGCCCACCTCCTTATAGCAATCAGCATTTT. The entire variable domain, with the rest obtained from reference TRBV28 and TRBJ1-5, is as follows: DVKVTQSSRYLVKRTGEKVFLECVQDMDHENMFWYRQDPGLGLRLIYFSYDVKMKEKGDIPEGYSVSREKKERFSLILESASTNQTSMYLCASSPPPYSNQHFGDGTRLSIL.

In its sample, this clonotype was seen once. A junction boundary mismatches the germline segment, possibly from a read error. The chain combines TRBV25-1 with TRBJ2-2; perhaps TRBD1 as D (6 bases). This CDR3 is built from 15 residues. Germline V gene sequence: CDR1 MGHDK, CDR2 SYGVNS. The DNA of the CDR3 is TGTGCAAGCAGTGAACTACAGGGAAACAACGGGGAGCTGTTTTTT. Protein sequence: CASSELQGNNGELFF.

As for this clonotype: Germline and junction disagree at one end, which may indicate a read error. The chain recombines TRBV20-1 with TRBJ2-7; TRBD1 matches 7 bases. Germline CDR1 and CDR2: DFQATT and SNEGSKA (reference sequence). The CDR3 is 15 residues long. Here the CDR3 DNA reads TGCAGTGCTATAGATCGACAGGGACCCGATTTTGAGCAGTATTTC. Translated, it gives CSAIDRQGPDFEQYF.

About this clonotype: A read error may produce the germline difference seen at one junction end. V is TRBV6-2 or TRBV6-3 and J is TRBJ2-7; maybe TRBD2 (5 bases). This CDR3 comprises 14 residues. Germline assignment: CDR1 MNHEY and CDR2 SVGEGT. Here the CDR3 DNA reads TGTCCCAGCAGTCAAAAGACGGAGGCCTACGAGCAGTACTTC. Amino acids: CPSSQKTEAYEQYF.

Concerning this clonotype: One junction end disagrees with the germline gene, perhaps due to a read error. This sequence joins TRBV7-9 and TRBJ2-7; 9 bases fit TRBD1. From germline, CDR1 is SEHNR and CDR2 FQNEAQ (reference sequence). CDR3 length: 16 residues. The DNA for the CDR3 is TGTACCAGCATCAAGGTTCCGGGACAGGGAGGGTACGAGCAGTACTTC. Amino acids: CTSIKVPGQGGYEQYF.

On this clonotype: Since the CDR3 does not end with the conserved phenylalanine or tryptophan, this likely comes from a read error. The chain uses TRBV7-9 and TRBJ2-7, with no clear D. Germline CDR1 reads SEHNR; CDR2 reads FQNEAQ (reference sequence). CDR3 length: 13 residues. V was clipped by 1 base and J by 6 bases, with 10 bases between them. The CDR3 sequence is CASSLVGVLEQYI. CDR3 in DNA: TGTGCCAGCAGCTTAGTGGGCGTACTCGAGCAGTACATC.

V is TRBV20-1 and J is TRBJ2-1; no reliable D call. The V gene lost 3 bases and the J gene lost 4 bases, with 13 bases spanning the gap. The CDR3 is 14 residues long. The germline CDR1 and CDR2 sequences are DFQATT and SNEGSKA (reference sequence). CDR3 residues: CSASVLGRYNEQFF. DNA for the CDR3: TGCAGTGCTAGTGTACTCGGGCGATACAATGAGCAGTTCTTC.

This clonotype is a singleton in its sample. As the CDR3 is not closed by the conserved phenylalanine or tryptophan, this likely results from a read error. The chain joins TRBV30 to TRBJ2-7; 7 nucleotides match TRBD1. This CDR3 region has 14 residues. Germline CDR1 reads GTSNPN; CDR2 reads SVGIG (reference sequence). The CDR3 DNA reads TGTACCTGGAGTAATACCGGGACAGTGGACGAGCAGTACCTC. It specifies CTWSNTGTVDEQYL.

A note on this clonotype: The conserved closing phenylalanine or tryptophan is absent in this CDR3, likely reflecting a read error. This chain joins TRBV11-1 and TRBJ2-4; 10 nucleotides align to TRBD2. Trimming took 4 bases from V and 3 from J; bases not matched to a gene: 9. This CDR3 contains 17 residues. Germline values: CDR1 SGHAT, CDR2 FQDESV (reference sequence). The CDR3 DNA is TGTGCCAGCAGCTCTCCCGGGACTAGCGAGATCAAAAACATTCAGTACTCC. It specifies CASSSPGTSEIKNIQYS.

This clonotype has a count of ten or more. The rearrangement uses TRBV29-1 and TRBJ2-5, with 10 bases that match TRBD1. Germline CDR1 SQVTM, CDR2 ANQGSEA. J lost 4 bases, V lost 6 bases, and 2 bases had no gene match. The CDR3 is made up of 12 amino acids. CDR3 residues: CSVWDRGETQYF. CDR3 in DNA: TGCAGCGTCTGGGACAGGGGAGAGACCCAGTACTTC. Variable domain in full (rest from reference TRBV29-1 and TRBJ2-5): SAVISQKPSRDICQRGTSLTIQCQVDSQVTMMFWYRQQPGQSLTLIATANQGSEATYESGFVIDKFPISRPNLTFSTLTVSNMSPEDSSIYLCSVWDRGETQYFGPGTRLLVL.

At least ten counts were recorded for this clonotype. The J gene is TRBJ2-5, the V gene TRBV7-8; 13 nucleotides agree with TRBD2. The CDR3 consists of 17 residues. V gave up 5 bases and J gave up 5 bases; unmatched junction bases: 11. CDR1 SGHVS and CDR2 FQNEAQ come from the germline V gene. In nucleotides, the CDR3 is TGTGCCAGCAGCCCGCCGTTGACTAGCGGGAGGTCGGAGACCCAGTACTTC. This sequence encodes CASSPPLTSGRSETQYF.

This clonotype is large. The J gene is TRBJ2-2, the V gene TRBV11-1; no clear D. Trimming removed 3 bases from V and 3 bases from J, with 5 bases in between. CDR1 and CDR2 from the germline V gene are SGHAT and FQDESV (reference sequence). The CDR3 is 13 amino acids. The CDR3 spells CASSFWDTGELFF. The CDR3 DNA follows: TGTGCCAGCAGCTTTTGGGACACCGGGGAGCTGTTTTTT.

Comment on this clonotype: A read error may account for a junction end that differs from germline. The V call is TRBV29-1, the J call TRBJ2-7; 7 nucleotides match TRBD1. CDR1 SQVTM and CDR2 ANQGSEA come from the germline V gene. The length of the CDR3 is 13 residues. This CDR3 reads CSVSWTGPYEQCF. In DNA form, the CDR3 reads TGCAGCGTTTCGTGGACAGGACCCTACGAGCAGTGTTTC.

About this clonotype: The germline gene is not matched at one end of the junction; a read error may be the cause. This chain connects TRBV4-1 to TRBJ1-5, with TRBD1 as a possible D gene (6 bases). CDR3 length equals 15 residues. CDR1 is MGHRA, CDR2 YSYEKL, per germline. CDR3 region: CASSQGQNSNQSQHF. The CDR3 DNA reads as TGTGCCAGCAGCCAAGGACAGAATAGCAATCAGTCCCAGCATTTT.

A word on this clonotype: One junction end does not reproduce the germline sequence, and a read error may be involved. CDR3: CSVLIQVNTEVFF. In DNA form, the CDR3 reads TGCAGCGTTCTTATTCAGGTGAACACTGAAGTTTTCTTT. This chain joins TRBV29-1 and TRBJ1-1, with no clear D. The CDR3 extends over 13 amino acids. CDR1 is SQVTM and CDR2 is ANQGSEA in the germline V gene.

The rearrangement uses TRBV30 and TRBJ2-7; D possibly uses TRBD1 or TRBD2 (5 bases each). The CDR3 sequence is 13 residues long. Germline lookup yields CDR1 GTSNPN and CDR2 SVGIG (reference sequence). V gave up 5 bases and J gave up 3 bases, with 14 bases separating them. The DNA for the CDR3 is TGTGCCTGGGCCTCCCGGGGCAGCTACGAGCAGTACTTC. Amino acids: CAWASRGSYEQYF.

This rearrangement joins TRBV11-1 to TRBJ2-1; 11 bases fit TRBD2. Germline lookup yields CDR1 SGHAT and CDR2 FQDESV (reference sequence). CDR3 size: 20 residues. After removal of 10 bases from V and 7 bases from J, the junction contained 27 bases not matched to a gene. CDR3 amino acids: CAISIGKTSGASRFGNEQFF. CDR3 coding DNA: TGTGCCATCAGTATAGGAAAGACTAGCGGGGCCTCACGGTTCGGTAATGAGCAGTTCTTC. Complete variable domain (other parts from reference TRBV11-1 and TRBJ2-1): EAEVAQSPRYKITEKSQAVAFWCDPISGHATLYWYRQILGQGPELLVQFQDESVVDDSQLPKDRFSAERLKGVDSTLKIQPAELGDSAMYLCAISIGKTSGASRFGNEQFFGPGTRLTVL.

In this sample, this clonotype turned up once. The chain employs TRBV11-1 and TRBJ2-7; unclear D gene. The J call may be mistaken, given a closer DNA end match to TRBJ2-1. From germline, CDR1 is SGHAT and CDR2 FQDESV (reference sequence). The length of the CDR3 is 13 residues. CDR3 sequence: CASRGKQSYEQFF. CDR3 coding DNA: TGTGCCAGCAGGGGTAAGCAATCCTACGAGCAGTTCTTC.

On this clonotype itself: The junction differs from germline at one of its ends, possibly a read error. The chain uses TRBV11-1 and TRBJ1-2, with D tentatively TRBD1 (5 bases). This CDR3 is built from 17 residues. Germline assignment: CDR1 SGHAT and CDR2 FQDESV (reference sequence). The CDR3 nucleotides read TGTGCCAGCGGCCGAACCGAGACAGTAATAGCTAACTATGACTACACCTTC. It translates to CASGRTETVIANYDYTF.

Notes on this clonotype: A read error may produce the germline difference seen at one junction end. This rearrangement joins TRBV2 to TRBJ2-3; TRBD2 is a possible D gene (6 bases). CDR1 is SNHLY and CDR2 is FYNNEI in the germline V gene. The CDR3 covers 14 residues. The CDR3 here is CASNVRDDTYTQYF. In DNA form, the CDR3 reads TGTGCCAGCAACGTGCGGGATGACACATATACGCAGTATTTT.